Listed here are 30 T cell receptor beta chains from one sample, sequenced in a study of regulatory T cells in long-lasting Graves disease. Investigators prepared the TCR beta libraries by applying iRepertoire HTBI primers and Arm-PCR of CDR3 regions. MiXCR was run by TCRdb on the multiplex PCR reads, yielding one entry per CDR3 protein. This sample has fewer than 550,000 distinct CDR3 sequences; around 15% occur once, and the top ten carry about 25%. Noted time point: newly diagnosed GD, antithyroid drugs for less than 3 months. PBMC-derived RNA was used for the TCR library. The same data also contributed to another study, on T cells in Graves' hyperthyroidism and ophthalmopathy.

Sequences were derived from peripheral blood mononuclear cells (PBMCs), sampled at new diagnosis, from a patient treated with antithyroid drugs. Receptor source: a woman under 30 with Graves disease.

The chain links TRBV5-1 to TRBJ1-1; 7 bases are a match to TRBD1. The V gene end was trimmed by 4 bases and the J gene end by 6 bases; junction bases not matched to a gene: 6. CDR1 and CDR2 from the germline V gene are SGHRS and YFSETQ. The CDR3 is 13 residues long. The CDR3 DNA sequence: TGCGCCAGCAGCACTAGCAGGGGGTCTGAAGCTTTCTTT. Translating gives CASSTSRGSEAFF.

CDR3 protein: CASSLTGAFGYGYTF. The CDR3 DNA follows: TGTGCCAGCAGTTTAACAGGGGCTTTTGGCTATGGCTACACCTTC. The J gene is TRBJ1-2, the V gene TRBV28, with 7 nucleotides matching TRBD1. With V trimmed by 2 bases and J by 4 bases, 7 bases remained unmatched. CDR3 length equals 15 residues. In germline, CDR1 is MDHEN, CDR2 SYDVKM.

This clonotype was detected a few times. The chain combines TRBV5-6 with TRBJ1-1; the D is unclear. CDR1 and CDR2 (germline): SGHDT, YYEEEE. Trimming stripped 0 bases from V and 4 bases from J, with 7 bases between. The CDR3 length is 13 residues. CDR3 sequence (DNA): TGTGCCAGCAGCTTGGACGGTCCCACTGAAGCTTTCTTT. Translated: CASSLDGPTEAFF.

This clonotype was counted between two and nine times. The CDR3 loop is CATSRGERDDKNIQYF. CDR3 DNA: TGTGCCACCAGCAGAGGGGAGCGGGATGACAAAAACATTCAGTACTTC. The V call is TRBV15, the J call TRBJ2-4, with 7 positions matching TRBD2. This CDR3 region has 16 residues. Per germline, CDR1 LNHNV and CDR2 YYDKDF (reference sequence). V gave up 1 base and J gave up 3 bases; unmatched junction bases: 6.

A few counts support this clonotype. The chain joins TRBV20-1 to TRBJ2-7; 11 bases align to TRBD1. There are 24 residues in the CDR3. The junction had 30 bases not matched to a gene; V was cut back by 1 base and J by 1 base. Germline CDR1 reads DFQATT; CDR2 reads SNEGSKA (reference sequence). DNA for the CDR3: TGCAGTGCTAGAGCTGACAAACGGGGCCTGGGGGCTGGTATGGGACAGGGGGATTCCTACGAGCAGTACTTC. Protein product: CSARADKRGLGAGMGQGDSYEQYF.

This clonotype showed up many times. V is TRBV11-2 and J is TRBJ2-7; TRBD2 might be the D (6 bases). Germline V gene lookup returns CDR1 SGHAT and CDR2 FQNNGV. Deletions cut 4 bases from V and 3 bases from J, with 16 bases between. This CDR3 is built from 15 residues. For the CDR3, the DNA is TGTGCCAGCAGCTCTTTGACTAGGAGGGGCTACGAGCAGTACTTC. Residues: CASSSLTRRGYEQYF.

This sequence joins TRBV7-9 and TRBJ1-3, with a tentative D call TRBD1 (6 bases). This CDR3 is 14 amino acids long. Deletions cut 1 base from V and 4 bases from J, with 8 bases between. CDR1 and CDR2 from the germline V gene are SEHNR and FQNEAQ (reference sequence). In nucleotides, the CDR3 is TGTGCCAGCAGCTTAGACGACAGGGGAAACACCATATATTTT. This gives the protein CASSLDDRGNTIYF. The full variable domain, completed using reference TRBV7-9 and TRBJ1-3, is DTGVSQNPRHKITKRGQNVTFRCDPISEHNRLYWYRQTLGQGPEFLTYFQNEAQLEKSRLLSDRFSAERPKGSFSTLEIQRTEQGDSAMYLCASSLDDRGNTIYFGEGSWLTVV.

This clonotype was counted many times. The chain has TRBV3-1 and TRBJ1-1; D is unresolved. The length of the CDR3 is 13 residues. V was shortened by 1 base and J by 0 bases, with 3 bases between the two germline ends. Germline V CDR1 and CDR2: LGHDT, YNNKEL (reference sequence). Here the CDR3 DNA reads TGTGCCAGCAGCCAAGTCGTGAACACTGAAGCTTTCTTT. Its translation is CASSQVVNTEAFF.

This clonotype was observed many times. This chain joins TRBV11-1 and TRBJ2-1, with a possible D match to TRBD2 (5 bases). V was trimmed by 1 base and J by 6 bases, leaving 13 bases between them. This CDR3 region has 15 residues. Germline CDR1 and CDR2: SGHAT and FQDESV (reference sequence). The CDR3 spells CASSLGGKMVNEQFF. The DNA for the CDR3 is TGTGCCAGCAGCTTAGGAGGGAAGATGGTCAATGAGCAGTTCTTC.

This clonotype has a count of ten or more. V gene TRBV10-1 combines with J gene TRBJ2-2; TRBD1 matches at 8 bases. The germline V gene has CDR1 WNHNN and CDR2 SYGVQD (reference sequence). This CDR3 is 14 amino acids long. V lost 8 bases, J lost 1 base, and 3 bases stayed unmatched. As DNA, the CDR3 is TGCGCCAGCGGCGGGACAGGGAACACCGGGGAGCTGTTTTTT. It specifies CASGGTGNTGELFF.

In its sample, this clonotype was seen many times. J is TRBJ1-1 and V is TRBV12-3 or TRBV12-4; 8 bases are shared with TRBD1. This CDR3 is built from 15 residues. V was clipped by 6 bases and J by 6 bases; unmatched bases: 12. Written as DNA, the CDR3 is TGTGCCAGCAGCAAGTTTACGCAGGGGGCCCCTGAAGCTTTCTTT. Protein product: CASSKFTQGAPEAFF.

This clonotype was seen at least ten times. The chain recombines TRBV9 with TRBJ2-7, with TRBD1 matching 7 bases. This CDR3 region has 13 residues. Losses at the gene ends were 2 bases for V and 6 bases for J; bases not matched to a gene: 5. Germline loops: CDR1 SGDLS, CDR2 YYNGEE. CDR3 DNA sequence: TGTGCCAGCAGCGTGTCCCCAGGGGGCGAGCAGTACTTC. Translation gives CASSVSPGGEQYF.

In the case of this clonotype: Mismatch with germline at one junction end may stem from a read error. This chain uses TRBV28 with TRBJ2-3, with D hard to call. The CDR3 is 14 amino acids. Looked up from germline, CDR1 is MDHEN and CDR2 is SYDVKM. CDR3 amino acids: CGSTMTPRTDTQYF. In DNA form, the CDR3 reads TGTGGCAGCACAATGACCCCCCGCACAGATACGCAGTATTTT.

This clonotype has a count of ten or more. The chain links TRBV27 to TRBJ1-5, with D uncertain. This CDR3 comprises 13 residues. Germline V gene sequence: CDR1 MNHEY, CDR2 SMNVEV (reference sequence). Trimming removed 0 bases at V and 6 bases at J, with 6 bases between. CDR3 protein: CASSLSIRQPQHF. CDR3 in DNA: TGTGCCAGCAGTTTATCGATCCGTCAGCCCCAGCATTTT.

This clonotype was seen many times. The V gene is TRBV7-2, the J gene TRBJ2-3; no clear D. The CDR3 totals 14 residues. CDR1 is SGHTA and CDR2 is FQGNSA in the germline V gene. V lost 0 bases and J lost 0, with 4 bases in between. CDR3 sequence: CASSLAASTDTQYF. DNA of the CDR3: TGTGCCAGCAGCTTAGCGGCTAGCACAGATACGCAGTATTTT.

This clonotype was seen a handful of times. The chain links TRBV10-3 to TRBJ2-7; 11 bases fit TRBD2. V lost 2 bases, J lost 4 bases, and 13 bases stayed unmatched. CDR1 ENHRY and CDR2 SYGVKD come from the germline V gene. CDR3 size: 18 residues. CDR3 loop: CAISEPGVSGTSGYEQYF. DNA for the CDR3: TGTGCCATCAGTGAGCCGGGAGTCTCCGGGACTAGCGGTTACGAGCAGTACTTC.

This clonotype was seen at least ten times. This chain links TRBV7-3 with TRBJ2-2; a possible D gene is TRBD2 (6 bases). The CDR3 is made up of 16 amino acids. V lost 5 bases to trimming and J lost 2 bases, with 15 bases between them. Germline V gene lookup returns CDR1 SGHTA and CDR2 FQGTGA. The CDR3 nucleotides are TGTGCCAGCAGCCCCGCCGGGAGCGTTAACACCGGGGAGCTGTTTTTT. This sequence encodes CASSPAGSVNTGELFF.

The gene calls are TRBV5-6 and TRBJ2-5, with 7 bases identical to TRBD1. V lost 4 bases, J lost 4 bases, and 7 bases stayed unmatched. Germline loops: CDR1 SGHDT, CDR2 YYEEEE. The length of the CDR3 is 14 residues. CDR3 bases: TGTGCCAGCAGCACCGGACAGGTTCGAGAGACCCAGTACTTC. This translates into CASSTGQVRETQYF.

The chain joins TRBV18 to TRBJ1-3; D gene ambiguous. The CDR3 loop spans 15 amino acids. In germline, CDR1 is KGHSH, CDR2 LQKENI. Trimming stripped 4 bases from V and 4 bases from J, with 14 bases between. CDR3 bases: TGTGCCAGCTCACTAAGGAACGTGGAGGGAAACACCATATATTTT. Protein sequence: CASSLRNVEGNTIYF.

This clonotype has at least ten counts. V is TRBV7-2 and J is TRBJ2-7; TRBD2 matches at 9 bases. J was trimmed by 2 bases and V by 4 bases; bases with no gene match: 6. CDR3 length: 15 amino acids. Germline CDR1 and CDR2: SGHTA and FQGNSA. The CDR3, as DNA: TGTGCCAGCAGCTACATCGCGGGAGGGACCTACGAGCAGTACTTC. Protein sequence: CASSYIAGGTYEQYF.

The sample holds many counts of this clonotype. The chain is built from TRBV28 and TRBJ2-3, with 8 positions matching TRBD2. The V gene's germline CDR1 is MDHEN and CDR2 SYDVKM. The CDR3 extends over 14 amino acids. Losses at the gene ends were 5 bases for V and 11 bases for J; bases not matched to a gene: 12. The CDR3 region is CASSLPLSGRGQYF. The CDR3 coding sequence is TGTGCCAGCAGTCTGCCCCTGAGCGGGAGAGGGCAGTATTTT.

This clonotype was seen repeatedly, ten times or more. CDR3 sequence reads: CASSQSTVRQETQYF. The CDR3 nucleotides read TGTGCCAGCAGCCAATCGACAGTGCGACAAGAGACCCAGTACTTC. The chain uses TRBV3-1 and TRBJ2-5; D might be TRBD1 (5 bases). The CDR3 runs 15 residues. Trimming shortened V by 2 bases and J by 2 bases, and 12 bases separated the two germline ends. Germline V gene data show CDR1 as LGHDT and CDR2 as YNNKEL (reference sequence).

This clonotype occurred many times. The J gene is TRBJ1-5, the V gene TRBV10-2, with D unresolved. The CDR3 is 13 residues long. V lost 2 bases and J lost 4, with 6 bases in between. Germline CDR1 WSHSY, CDR2 SAAADI. CDR3: CASSEGFNQPQHF. As DNA, the CDR3 is TGCGCCAGCAGTGAGGGGTTTAATCAGCCCCAGCATTTT.

The CDR3 coding sequence is TGTGCCAGCAGCCAAAACAGGGGTTCCGGGGAGCTGTTTTTT. The encoded protein is CASSQNRGSGELFF. This chain joins TRBV3-1 and TRBJ2-2; 7 bases align to TRBD1. There are 14 residues in the CDR3. V lost 2 bases, J lost 6 bases, and 3 bases stayed unmatched. The germline gives CDR1 LGHDT, CDR2 YNNKEL (reference sequence).

At least ten counts were recorded for this clonotype. The chain recombines TRBV28 with TRBJ1-5; 10 bases are a match to TRBD1. The CDR3 totals 16 residues. V shed 8 bases and J 6 bases; nucleotides not matched to a gene: 13. Germline lookup yields CDR1 MDHEN and CDR2 SYDVKM. The CDR3 DNA sequence: TGTGCCAGCCACCCGCCCCCGGGACAGGGGCGTCAGCCCCAGCATTTT. It translates to CASHPPPGQGRQPQHF.

This clonotype has a count of ten or more. CDR3 sequence reads: CASSPRTSGNTGELFF. In nucleotides, the CDR3 is TGTGCCAGCAGTCCCCGGACTAGCGGAAACACCGGGGAGCTGTTTTTT. The V call is TRBV12-3 or TRBV12-4, the J call TRBJ2-2, with 10 positions matching TRBD2. CDR3 size: 16 residues. The trim removed 5 bases at V and 2 bases at J, leaving 5 bases unmatched.

This clonotype was seen only once. This chain joins TRBV2 and TRBJ2-3, with 13 bases that match TRBD2. This CDR3 contains 14 residues. Losses at the gene ends were 7 bases for V and 8 bases for J; bases not matched to a gene: 6. CDR1 SNHLY and CDR2 FYNNEI come from the germline V gene. The chain's CDR3 is CASNDGLAGVTQYF. The CDR3 DNA reads TGTGCCAGCAATGACGGACTAGCGGGAGTTACGCAGTATTTT.

V gene TRBV6-2 or TRBV6-3 combines with J gene TRBJ2-3; D remains unclear. Germline CDR1 and CDR2: MNHEY and SVGEGT. This CDR3 has 15 amino acids. V was shortened by 5 bases and J by 0 bases, with 12 bases between the two germline ends. The CDR3 coding sequence is TGTGCCAGCAGTGCACACCGGCTTAGCACAGATACGCAGTATTTT. It translates to CASSAHRLSTDTQYF.

V and J are TRBV29-1 and TRBJ2-2; D unclear. Looked up from germline, CDR1 is SQVTM and CDR2 is ANQGSEA. This CDR3 contains 11 residues. V lost 5 bases to trimming and J lost 7 bases, with 8 bases between them. The CDR3 loop is CSVKDGGELFF. In nucleotides, the CDR3 is TGCAGCGTTAAGGACGGCGGGGAGCTGTTTTTT.

This clonotype was found a few times. The CDR3 region is CSAIGQGAVAFF. The CDR3 nucleotides are TGCAGTGCTATAGGACAGGGGGCGGTTGCTTTCTTT. This chain connects TRBV20-1 to TRBJ1-1; 11 nucleotides line up with TRBD1. This CDR3 contains 12 residues. Germline CDR1 and CDR2: DFQATT and SNEGSKA (reference sequence). With 4 bases clipped from V and 11 bases from J, the junction kept 6 bases outside the gene matches.